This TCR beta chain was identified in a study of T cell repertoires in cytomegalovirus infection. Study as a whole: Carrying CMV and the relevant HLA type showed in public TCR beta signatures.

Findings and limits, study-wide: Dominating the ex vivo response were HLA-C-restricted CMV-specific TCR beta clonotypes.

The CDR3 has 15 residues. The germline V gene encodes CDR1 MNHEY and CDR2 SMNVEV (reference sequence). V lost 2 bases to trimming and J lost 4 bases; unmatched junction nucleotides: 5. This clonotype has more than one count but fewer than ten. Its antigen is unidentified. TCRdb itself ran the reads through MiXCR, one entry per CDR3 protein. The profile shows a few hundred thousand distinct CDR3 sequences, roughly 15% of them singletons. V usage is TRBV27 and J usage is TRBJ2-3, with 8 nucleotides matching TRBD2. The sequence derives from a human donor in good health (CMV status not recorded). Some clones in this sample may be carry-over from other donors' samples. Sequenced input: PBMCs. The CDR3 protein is CASSLTSGGSDTQYF. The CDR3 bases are TGTGCCAGCAGTTTAACTAGCGGAGGGTCAGATACGCAGTATTTT.